This TCR beta chain originates from a study of PD-1 blockade in classical Hodgkin lymphoma. Using immunoSEQ multiplex PCR, the repertoire was profiled, and TCRdb retains in-frame clones only, with some absent. This sample has roughly 60,000 clones, with about 88% found just once. Study-wide points: Anyone who began nivolumab under 1 year after ASCT was excluded.

Germline CDR1 reads SEHNR; CDR2 reads FQNEAQ (reference sequence). The CDR3 consists of 15 residues. Trimming removed 1 base from V and 4 bases from J, with 13 bases in between. Every patient relapsed after autologous stem cell transplantation, and brentuximab vedotin exposure varied. Patients reached a best response of complete response, partial response or progressive disease. Points on this clone: No antigen is known for it.

This sequence originates from a human donor with classical Hodgkin lymphoma. This chain links TRBV7-9 with TRBJ2-5; D possibly corresponds to TRBD1 (6 bases). Specimen: peripheral blood mononuclear cells (PBMCs), collected at baseline. For the CDR3, the DNA is TGTGCCAGCAGCTTAGTGCCAGGGGCGGGAGAGACCCAGTACTTC. Translating it yields CASSLVPGAGETQYF.